The sequence of this TCR beta chain was determined in a study of cytomegalovirus exposure and HLA in healthy donors listed by TCRdb under 2017. Regarding the research as a whole: In an earlier analysis of some 610 of the donors, 276 Gb of sequence data and 117 million unique TCR beta sequences from about 180 million T cells were reported. Donor age, sex, ethnicity and CMV serostatus were compiled alongside the repertoire data. In a later genetic analysis, genome-wide SNP genotypes for about 65% of the roughly 670 donors were used, and that subset was treated as a discovery cohort. Every repertoire in the discovery cohort had been generated on one and the same sequencing platform. Because of strong linkage in the cohort, roughly five DR-DQ haplotypes were treated as single units for association and clustering. The study profiled the T cell repertoires of approximately 700 subjects by immunosequencing and related them to cytomegalovirus serostatus. The number of typed donors differed by locus: about 620-640 for A, B, C, DRB1 and DQB1; 500 to 550 for DQA1; fewer than 610 for DPA1; and some 470 for DPB1. The study combined high-throughput TCR immunosequencing, statistical association of individual TCRs with disease status, and machine learning to predict cytomegalovirus infection status. Of the 398 genotyped donors, over 65% fell in the genetic ancestry cluster associated with self-reported Caucasian donors. To decide whether each TCR beta V gene segment behaved as functional or pseudogenic, an earlier analysis of some 600 of the donors relied on high-throughput TCR beta sequencing. On average, over 200,000 unique TCR beta nucleotide sequences were sequenced per donor among several hundred genotyped donors of the cohort, with 15% to 20% of those sequences being non-productive. An early release that covered roughly 600 HLA-typed donors contained approximately 320 gigabases of sequencing data and 80 million or so unique TCR sequences. The aim of the study was to test whether cataloging public T cell receptors could identify signatures of past pathogen exposure. Both class I and class II loci were covered by HLA typing, at four-digit resolution. In a later analysis, previously published TCR beta repertoires from 670 or so donors were re-analyzed and high-resolution HLA genotyping was added so that TCR occurrence patterns could be studied. Rather than using new phenotypic data, the later analysis identified candidate immune exposures from TCR beta sequences and from how often those sequences occurred across donors. Besides the first cohort of roughly 660 subjects, a separate validation cohort made up of roughly 130 different subjects was used.

Paper-wide results and their limitations: Correlated functional status among segregating V segments might reflect linkage disequilibrium, but an unknown experimental factor could not be ruled out. In both the original and validation cohorts, the classifier was reported to diagnose cytomegalovirus status with high specificity and sensitivity. A further reported finding was that TCR beta sequences accurately predicted the HLA-A and HLA-B alleles for most subjects in the first cohort. HLA typing was unavailable for some donors at each locus, so association tests used only the typed subset. Some IMGT-functional V segments, including TRBV6-2 and TRBV6-3, could not be told apart with the 87-base-pair reads, so those segments were excluded. A few of the identified cytomegalovirus-associated TCR beta chains were confirmed in vitro to be specific for cytomegalovirus antigens. Because counts were too low, roughly 17 rarely observed V segments, including chromosome 9 orphons, were left out of the earlier analysis of a few hundred of the donors. Only TCR beta chains were sequenced in this cohort, and the absence of alpha or paired-chain data limited detectable features. Immune exposure information for the cohort was limited to CMV serostatus. Several of the top co-occurrence clusters appeared to be linked to parvovirus B19, influenza, CMV and Epstein-Barr virus, according to a later analysis. Most CMV-associated TCR beta chains appeared to be HLA-restricted in a later analysis, and the HLA associations seemed to be driven largely by CMV exposure. In the study, approximately 150 TCR beta chains were listed as associated with cytomegalovirus. Presence/absence analyses assumed roughly uniform sequencing depth across donors, an assumption that may not hold. A later analysis found that HLA-associated TCR beta chains were more clonally expanded and had lower generation probabilities than equally common non-associated chains. Strong co-occurrence of HLA alleles, especially DR and DQ, made assigning TCR associations to individual alleles difficult. A cluster of highly shared sequence variants was judged likely to be a technical artifact of the sequencing pipeline. A later genetic analysis reported fewer N-insertions in productive TCRs among donors in an Asian-associated ancestry cluster than the roughly 720-donor mean. At a false discovery rate of 0.05, a later analysis linked approximately 18,000 TCR beta sequences to specific HLA alleles. According to the authors, the approach could potentially be generalized to other disease states and immunological phenotypes. A later genetic analysis associated a missense DCLRE1C variant with V-gene and J-gene trimming of TCR beta chains, and an independent cohort replicated the association. A later analysis found that TCR association rates varied across HLA loci, with DRB1 alleles showing the most associated TCRs and HLA-C alleles the fewest. While some public TCRs were present in many individuals, most TCR sequences turned up only very rarely across donors. In an earlier analysis of over 550 of the donors, most TCR beta V segments were observed in productive rearrangements about 90% or about 30% of the time, broadly matching IMGT annotations.

V is cut by 5 bases and J by 10 bases, and the space between the germline ends is 9 bases. The germline V gene specifies SGHVS as CDR1 and FNYEAQ as CDR2. Counted from cysteine to phenylalanine, this CDR3 has 11 amino acids. This entry keeps only the CDR3 DNA: 33 bases, framed from base 1. The cohort consisted of 600 to 750 healthy bone marrow donors. At the time of sampling, all cohort members were nominally healthy, though unrecorded immune exposures were likely present. The donor tested CMV seronegative, placing the donor among the roughly 350 seronegative members of the cohort. Every donor gave a peripheral blood sample, and the peripheral blood mononuclear cells from that sample were used for TCR beta sequencing. Genomic DNA extraction from the blood cell samples was performed with the Qiagen DNeasy Blood Extraction Kit. Library preparation used the immunoSEQ multiplex PCR assay. For the multiplex PCR, a mixture combining 60 forward primers for TCR Vbeta segments and 13 reverse primers for TCR Jbeta segments was used. A multiplex PCR assay on genomic DNA amplified the CDR3 region of rearranged TCR beta genes. The Illumina HiSeq System was used to sequence the amplified TCR beta libraries as 87-base-pair reads. Per the original workflow: A later analysis tallied 70 million to 100 million unique TCR beta chains across the 650 to 750 repertoires, and around 12 million of those chains were shared by two or more donors. Raw reads were error-corrected and collapsed into unique sequences with a nearest-neighbor algorithm that merged closely related sequences to remove PCR and sequencing errors. Alignment of CDR3 sequences to IMGT reference sequences was used to assign V, D and J gene segments. Each retained sequence needed at least a six-nucleotide match to both a V gene segment and a J gene segment. A rearrangement was called productive if the CDR3 had no stop codons and remained in frame with V and J, and every other rearrangement was called non-productive. Following IMGT convention, CDR3 was defined as the stretch from the second conserved V-encoded cysteine to the conserved J-encoded phenylalanine. The earlier analysis of 587 of the donors excluded sequences that lacked an unambiguous match to a single V gene segment. An earlier analysis of 587 of the donors classified V segments as functional when productive rearrangements were above 56.7% and as segregating when the standard deviation between donors was above 5%. A statistical classification framework was built for diagnosing cytomegalovirus status from the catalog of TCR beta chain sequences. In a later analysis, TCR nucleotide sequences were compared against IMGT/GENE-DB human TR gene sequences so that V and J genes could be assigned. A later analysis assigned CDR3 sequences and most-parsimonious VDJ recombination scenarios with the TCRdist pipeline. In a later analysis, each TCR beta chain was defined by its CDR3 amino acid sequence together with its V-gene family, and reads lacking a unique V-gene family were excluded. As a way to deal with suspected cross-contamination and a sequencing artifact, a later analysis dropped over 550 nucleotide sequences that were highly shared and had low generation probability. For each public chain, a later analysis derived a clonal expansion index from normalized ranks of inferred template counts within each repertoire. A later analysis computed generation probabilities with a VDJ recombination model fitted to out-of-frame rearrangements, and checked the results against IGoR. A later analysis scored TCR-TCR, TCR-HLA and TCR-CMV co-occurrence with hypergeometric tests, applying a repertoire-size bias correction to TCR pairs. To estimate false discovery rates, a later analysis permuted the HLA or CMV assignments 20 times. In a later analysis, co-occurring TCRs were grouped with DBSCAN, and TCRdist sequence similarity was added when clustering was performed within HLA-allele-positive subsets. Co-occurrence clustering excluded repertoires with fewer than 30,000 or more than 120,000 public chains, plus five with anomalous nucleotide sharing. The table was pulled from immuneACCESS by TCRdb, which kept in-frame rearrangements only. Such tables lose some clones; where checked, under half of the loss comes from unresolved V genes, and the rest has no known cause. V and J calls and clone size are as listed in that table; D and trimming were resolved from the DNA. Within this sample are 110,000 to 150,000 clones, with about 75% of them counted one time only. Of the sample, over 6.5% falls within the top ten clones.

Comment on this clone: The antigen this receptor binds is unknown. Per-nucleotide qualities are absent, and no much larger clonotype sits a single base away.

The rearranged segments are TRBV7-6 and TRBJ2-1; no D gene is confidently identified. Sequences were obtained from PBMCs. The source is a man aged 25 to 40 in good health and CMV-seronegative. The CDR3 protein: CASSSISEQFF. The DNA reads as follows: TGTGCCAGCAGCAGCATATCCGAGCAGTTCTTC.